Listed here are 30 T cell receptor beta chains from one sample, sequenced in a study of T cell clusters in autoimmune cytopenias. TRB rearrangements were amplified by touch-down multiplex PCR with mixed TRB-A/B primers. TCRdb re-called the multiplex PCR reads; every CDR3 protein appears as one record, without DNA. The table lists 5,500 to 6,000 distinct CDR3 sequences. TRB was amplified from 250 ng of peripheral blood genomic DNA per sample. These same records also appear under a second study, on T cell repertoires in aging, cancer and after chemotherapy.

Input material: peripheral blood. The receptors were sampled from a human donor in good health.

Judged by frequency, this clonotype is medium-sized. The genes are TRBV6-2 or TRBV6-3 and TRBJ2-3; TCRdb proposes TRBD2, but this gene call is untestable without DNA. The germline V gene encodes CDR1 MNHEY and CDR2 SVGEGT. This CDR3 has 15 residues. The CDR3 region is CASSYSLAGTDTQYF.

Its frequency marks this clonotype as large (0.1 to 1%). The chain joins TRBV29-1 to TRBJ1-2; TCRdb indicates TRBD1, and absent DNA this call remains unverified. CDR3 length: 13 residues. Germline values: CDR1 SQVTM, CDR2 ANQGSEA. CDR3 sequence: CSVEVRGPYGYTF.

This chain links TRBV13 with TRBJ2-5; the TRBD1 assignment by TCRdb is unverifiable without DNA. This CDR3 region has 15 residues. CDR1 PRHDT and CDR2 FYEKMQ come from the germline V gene (reference sequence). CDR3 region: CASSAPRDRVETQYF.

The chain uses TRBV19 and TRBJ1-1; TCRdb indicates TRBD1, and absent DNA this call remains unverified. This CDR3 region has 15 residues. Per germline, CDR1 LNHDA and CDR2 SQIVND (reference sequence). CDR3 region: CASSISGTGGTEAFF.

This clonotype registers medium-sized (0.01 to 0.1%) by frequency. V usage is TRBV19 and J usage is TRBJ2-5; TCRdb gives TRBD1 as the D gene, but with no DNA this cannot be confirmed. The CDR3 runs to 22 residues. The germline V gene has CDR1 LNHDA and CDR2 SQIVND (reference sequence). The CDR3 sequence is CASSAKGGRAWGTRGGQETQYF.

Its frequency marks this clonotype as medium-sized. This sequence joins TRBV6-5 and TRBJ1-5; TCRdb outputs TRBD1, but without DNA this stays unchecked. The CDR3 runs 15 residues. Germline V gene sequence: CDR1 MNHEY, CDR2 SVGAGI. This CDR3 is CASSYGTGGDQPQHF.

The genes are TRBV7-6 and TRBJ2-2. From germline, CDR1 is SGHVS and CDR2 FNYEAQ. The CDR3 length is 15 residues. CDR3 amino acids: CASRNDPRATGELFF.

This clonotype is identified as large from frequency. The chain combines TRBV29-1 with TRBJ2-5; TCRdb reports TRBD1, a call that lacks DNA to check it against. This CDR3 has 12 residues. CDR1 is SQVTM and CDR2 is ANQGSEA in the germline V gene. The CDR3 here is CSVAPVAETQYF.

The chain carries TRBV5-5 and TRBJ2-3. Germline assignment: CDR1 SGHKS and CDR2 YYEKEE (reference sequence). The CDR3 runs 13 residues. The CDR3: CASSSIIVDTQYF.

The chain is built from TRBV6-2 or TRBV6-3 and TRBJ1-6. This CDR3 region has 11 residues. The V gene's germline CDR1 is MNHEY and CDR2 SVGEGT. The CDR3 sequence: CASSYSRTLHF.

This clonotype is labeled medium-sized based on frequency. V usage is TRBV19 and J usage is TRBJ1-1; checking the TCRdb D call of TRBD1 is not possible without DNA. This CDR3 has 12 residues. Looked up from germline, CDR1 is LNHDA and CDR2 is SQIVND (reference sequence). CDR3 sequence reads: CASSIGGGEAFF. The whole variable domain, filled in from reference TRBV19 and TRBJ1-1, reads DGGITQSPKYLFRKEGQNVTLSCEQNLNHDAMYWYRQDPGQGLRLIYYSQIVNDFQKGDIAEGYSVSREKKESFPLTVTSAQKNPTAFYLCASSIGGGEAFFGQGTRLTVV.

This clonotype is identified as medium-sized from frequency. V usage is TRBV18 and J usage is TRBJ1-2; as DNA is missing, the TRBD1 call by TCRdb cannot be tested. The CDR3 extends over 17 amino acids. CDR1 and CDR2 from the germline V gene are KGHSH and LQKENI. CDR3 region: CASSPPWTGSNNYGYTF.

In terms of frequency, this clonotype is large. Here the CDR3 reads CSGGQLGYEQYF. This chain connects TRBV29-1 to TRBJ2-7; the TCRdb D gene call, TRBD1, has no DNA to confirm it. Germline V lookup: CDR1 SQVTM, CDR2 ANQGSEA. CDR3 length equals 12 residues.

The genes are TRBV18 and TRBJ2-2. Looked up from germline, CDR1 is KGHSH and CDR2 is LQKENI. The CDR3 runs to 15 residues. This chain's CDR3 is CASSPSRANTGELFF.

This clonotype is deemed medium-sized by its frequency. CDR3 protein: CATSTGLAGETQYF. The chain employs TRBV15 and TRBJ2-5; the TCRdb D gene call, TRBD2, has no DNA to confirm it. Germline values: CDR1 LNHNV, CDR2 YYDKDF (reference sequence). There are 14 residues in the CDR3. Complete variable domain (other parts from reference TRBV15 and TRBJ2-5): DAMVIQNPRYQVTQFGKPVTLSCSQTLNHNVMYWYQQKSSQAPKLLFHYYDKDFNNEADTPDNFQSRRPNTSFCFLDIRSPGLGDTAMYLCATSTGLAGETQYFGPGTRLLVL.

The chain recombines TRBV5-1 with TRBJ2-1; the D call of TRBD1 rests on TCRdb alone, since no DNA is present to check it. Germline V CDR1 and CDR2: SGHRS, YFSETQ. The CDR3 extends over 14 amino acids. The CDR3 spells CASAQGETYNEQFF.

The J gene is TRBJ1-1, the V gene TRBV10-3. The germline gives CDR1 ENHRY, CDR2 SYGVKD. This CDR3 comprises 12 residues. Here the CDR3 reads CAISELDTEAFF.

This clonotype is identified as medium-sized (0.01 to 0.1%) from frequency. The CDR3 region is CAWSGRYNEQFF. This sequence joins TRBV30 and TRBJ2-1. Germline CDR1 is GTSNPN and CDR2 is SVGIG (reference sequence). The CDR3 length is 12 residues.

This clonotype shows up as medium-sized by frequency. The gene calls are TRBV19 and TRBJ1-6; with no DNA, the TCRdb D assignment of TRBD1 cannot be verified. Germline V gives CDR1 LNHDA, CDR2 SQIVND (reference sequence). This CDR3 is 18 amino acids long. This CDR3 is CASSIGLESRGSNSPLHF.

The CDR3 sequence is CASSFLRKDNEQFF. V gene TRBV6-2 or TRBV6-3 combines with J gene TRBJ2-1. Germline CDR1 MNHEY, CDR2 SVGEGT. The CDR3 runs 14 residues.

Considering frequency, this clonotype is medium-sized. J is TRBJ1-5 and V is TRBV19. The CDR3 sequence is 12 residues long. Germline assignment: CDR1 LNHDA and CDR2 SQIVND (reference sequence). CDR3: CASSPDTQPQHF.

This chain links TRBV5-1 with TRBJ2-5; TCRdb's D call, TRBD1, is unchecked because there is no DNA. Looked up from germline, CDR1 is SGHRS and CDR2 is YFSETQ. The CDR3 length is 15 residues. The CDR3 protein is CASSLAGGAVETQYF.

Judged by frequency, this clonotype is medium-sized. The V call is TRBV19, the J call TRBJ2-5; TCRdb's D gene call, TRBD1, goes unchecked for lack of DNA. Per germline, CDR1 LNHDA and CDR2 SQIVND (reference sequence). CDR3 size: 15 residues. CDR3 protein: CASSADRAYPETQYF.

By frequency, this clonotype registers medium-sized. The chain carries TRBV29-1 and TRBJ1-1. Germline V lookup: CDR1 SQVTM, CDR2 ANQGSEA. The CDR3 runs to 14 residues. Here the CDR3 reads CSVEGGSLNTEAFF.

This rearrangement joins TRBV24-1 to TRBJ2-1. The CDR3 has 13 residues. Germline assignment: CDR1 KGHDR and CDR2 SFDVKD. CDR3 residues: CATSDLTHNEQFF.

By frequency, this clonotype registers medium-sized. The CDR3 spells CASSLGGNSPLHF. This chain joins TRBV13 and TRBJ1-6. The germline V gene has CDR1 PRHDT and CDR2 FYEKMQ (reference sequence). The CDR3 loop spans 13 amino acids.

This clonotype is medium-sized (0.01 to 0.1%) by frequency. This chain links TRBV19 with TRBJ2-2; TCRdb's D call of TRBD1 is untestable without DNA. This CDR3 has 15 residues. Germline V gene lookup returns CDR1 LNHDA and CDR2 SQIVND (reference sequence). This CDR3 reads CASSIFDRGQGELFF.

This clonotype is deemed medium-sized by its frequency. The chain carries TRBV5-4 and TRBJ2-5. The length of the CDR3 is 13 residues. From germline, CDR1 is SGHNT and CDR2 YYREEE (reference sequence). Here the CDR3 reads CASSLGPEETQYF.

The chain uses TRBV10-3 and TRBJ1-3. Germline V lookup: CDR1 ENHRY, CDR2 SYGVKD. This CDR3 region has 15 residues. The CDR3 region is CAISETGSSGNTIYF.

This clonotype is medium-sized by frequency. J is TRBJ2-2 and V is TRBV5-4. Germline values: CDR1 SGHNT, CDR2 YYREEE (reference sequence). The CDR3 is made up of 13 amino acids. The chain's CDR3 is CASSFIHTGELFF.